These 16 T cell receptor beta chains share one sample of origin, sequenced in a study of blood T cell repertoires in COVID-19 (dated by TCRdb to about 2020). The library was built by means of the immunoSEQ multiplex PCR assay. TCRdb provides this immuneACCESS table in a form limited to in-frame rearrangements. Some clones are lacking; in checked studies, under half of them reflect an unresolved V gene, and why the rest are absent is not known. Here the sample has about 100,000 clones; about 85% occur a single time. 10% to 15% of the sample is taken by the ten largest. The sequenced sample was peripheral blood. These receptors all come from a man in his fifties with active or convalescent COVID-19.

The rearrangement links TRBV4-1 to TRBJ2-3; no reliable D call. This CDR3 has 12 amino acids. Looked up from germline, CDR1 is MGHRA and CDR2 is YSYEKL. V dropped 4 bases and J dropped 2 bases, with 4 bases sitting between them. The CDR3, as DNA: TGCGCCAGCAGCCCCCACACAGATACGCAGTATTTT. This translates into CASSPHTDTQYF.

This clone was observed a single time. The sample holds other DNA sequences that translate to the same CDR3. This chain connects TRBV2 to TRBJ1-2; 9 nucleotides line up with TRBD1. The CDR3 contains 12 residues. The V segment lost 6 bases and the J segment 8 bases; nucleotides outside the gene matches: 4. In germline, CDR1 is SNHLY, CDR2 FYNNEI. In DNA, the CDR3 is TGTGCCAGCAGGGGGACAGGGAGAGGCTACACCTTC. Translated: CASRGTGRGYTF. Full variable domain (missing parts from reference TRBV2 and TRBJ1-2): EPEVTQTPSHQVTQMGQEVILRCVPISNHLYFYWYRQILGQKVEFLVSFYNNEISEKSEIFDDQFSVERPDGSNFTLKIRSTKLEDSAMYFCASRGTGRGYTFGSGTRLTVV.

V gene TRBV2 combines with J gene TRBJ2-5, with unresolved D. Trimming left V 6 bases short and J 5 bases short, with 19 bases between. The length of the CDR3 is 15 residues. Germline V gene data show CDR1 as SNHLY and CDR2 as FYNNEI. The CDR3, as DNA: TGTGCCAGCAGCGAGATTGCCTCCACCAGGGAGACCCAGTACTTC. Its translation: CASSEIASTRETQYF.

The chain couples TRBV24-1 to TRBJ1-2; D is ambiguous. CDR1 is KGHDR, CDR2 SFDVKD, per germline. The ends were cut back, 1 base at V and 3 bases at J, with 5 bases in the middle. The CDR3 totals 13 residues. The CDR3 region has the DNA TGTGCCACCAGTGATTTCCCGGACTATGGCTACACCTTC. It translates to CATSDFPDYGYTF.

The CDR3 DNA sequence: TGTGCCAGCAGCAGCGGGACAGGGGGCAATTCACCCCTCCACTTT. Translation: CASSSGTGGNSPLHF. The chain has TRBV5-8 and TRBJ1-6; 12 nucleotides align to TRBD1. Germline-derived CDR1 and CDR2 are SGHTS and YDEGEE. The CDR3 covers 15 residues. Losses at the gene ends were 4 bases for V and 7 bases for J; bases not matched to a gene: 3.

The count of this clone is one. This chain joins TRBV3-1 (or the pseudogene TRBV3-2) and TRBJ2-1, with a tentative D call TRBD2 (6 bases). CDR1 is LGHDT and CDR2 is YNNKEL in the germline V gene (reference sequence). This CDR3 contains 14 residues. V was trimmed by 3 bases and J by 9 bases, leaving 15 bases between them. CDR3: CASSHRGGYGEQFF. The CDR3 bases are TGTGCCAGCAGCCACCGTGGGGGGTACGGTGAGCAGTTCTTC.

The rearrangement uses TRBV21-1 and TRBJ2-2; TRBD2, the D gene given by the table, was not confirmed from the DNA. TRBV21-1 corresponds to a pseudogene. CDR3 size: 14 residues. The CDR3 DNA reads TGTGCCAGCAACAAGTCGGGGTACACCGGGGAGCTGTTTTTT. Residues: CASNKSGYTGELFF.

V usage is TRBV19 and J usage is TRBJ1-6; the D is unclear. This CDR3 spans 12 amino acids. V lost 1 base, J lost 9 bases, and 4 bases lay in between. CDR1 is LNHDA, CDR2 SQIVND, per germline (reference sequence). In DNA, the CDR3 is TGTGCCAGTAGTATAGGAGGTTCACCCCTCCACTTT. This gives the protein CASSIGGSPLHF.

This clone was seen once. This chain links TRBV7-9 with TRBJ2-5, with 16 bases matching TRBD2. This CDR3 is 16 amino acids long. Per the germline V gene, CDR1 is SEHNR and CDR2 is FQNEAQ (reference sequence). The ends lost 7 bases at V and 4 bases at J; junction bases unmatched: 6. CDR3 loop: CASIPGLAGGRETQYF. The CDR3 DNA sequence: TGTGCCAGCATACCGGGACTAGCGGGAGGGCGAGAGACCCAGTACTTC. Using reference TRBV7-9 and TRBJ2-5 for the parts outside the CDR3, the full variable domain is DTGVSQNPRHKITKRGQNVTFRCDPISEHNRLYWYRQTLGQGPEFLTYFQNEAQLEKSRLLSDRFSAERPKGSFSTLEIQRTEQGDSAMYLCASIPGLAGGRETQYFGPGTRLLVL.

This CDR3 is CASSPGGAPNKSYTF. The DNA for the CDR3 is TGTGCCAGCAGCCCGGGTGGGGCCCCGAATAAGAGCTACACCTTC. The chain recombines TRBV5-4 with TRBJ1-2; TRBD1 is a possible D gene (5 bases). The CDR3 extends over 15 amino acids. V lost 4 bases and J lost 9, with 22 bases in between. Germline-derived CDR1 and CDR2 are SGHNT and YYREEE (reference sequence).

V usage is TRBV24-1 and J usage is TRBJ2-3; 7 bases map to TRBD2. In germline, CDR1 is KGHDR, CDR2 SFDVKD. This CDR3 has 14 amino acids. Unmatched junction bases numbered 8, after V lost 10 bases and J lost 2 bases. The CDR3 protein is CATESRENTDTQYF. The CDR3 nucleotides are TGTGCCACTGAATCGCGGGAGAACACAGATACGCAGTATTTT.

The chain combines TRBV9 with TRBJ2-1; 7 bases are shared with TRBD1. Germline values: CDR1 SGDLS, CDR2 YYNGEE. The CDR3 consists of 14 residues. J lost 3 bases, V lost 4 bases, and 4 bases had no gene match. The CDR3 DNA sequence: TGTGCCAGCAGCCCCTGGACAGGCTACAATGAGCAGTTCTTC. This translates into CASSPWTGYNEQFF.

The chain combines TRBV7-9 with TRBJ2-3; TRBD2 aligns across 8 bases. Unmatched junction bases numbered 7, after V lost 5 bases and J lost 0 bases. Germline V gene data show CDR1 as SEHNR and CDR2 as FQNEAQ (reference sequence). This CDR3 has 16 residues. CDR3 nucleotides: TGTGCCAGCAGCGCCCGACTAGCGCAGAGCACAGATACGCAGTATTTT. This codes for CASSARLAQSTDTQYF.

The chain combines TRBV5-1 with TRBJ2-3; TRBD2 matches at 8 bases. The germline V gene has CDR1 SGHRS and CDR2 YFSETQ. The CDR3 length is 15 residues. V shed 5 bases, J shed 3 bases, and the junction held 8 bases outside the gene matches. CDR3 residues: CASRVSGGLTDTQYF. The CDR3 DNA reads as TGCGCCAGCAGGGTCTCGGGAGGGTTGACAGATACGCAGTATTTT.

The genes are TRBV5-1 and TRBJ1-3; tentative D call: TRBD1 (5 bases). The CDR3 runs to 14 residues. Germline V CDR1 and CDR2: SGHRS, YFSETQ. Trimming removed 4 bases at V and 4 bases at J, with 12 bases between. The CDR3: CASSGGEIGNTIYF. As DNA, the CDR3 is TGCGCCAGCAGCGGGGGGGAGATCGGAAACACCATATATTTT.

The chain joins TRBV5-1 to TRBJ2-3; TRBD1 agrees at 8 bases. Trimming cost V 0 bases and J 5 bases; bases outside gene matches: 8. The CDR3 has 16 amino acids. Germline V gene lookup returns CDR1 SGHRS and CDR2 YFSETQ. CDR3 amino acids: CASSLAVRDRGDTQYF. The DNA for the CDR3 is TGCGCCAGCAGCTTGGCCGTACGAGACAGGGGAGATACGCAGTATTTT.